This T cell receptor (beta chain) is drawn from a study of regulatory T cells in long-lasting Graves disease. Study as a whole: The antithyroid drugs taken by newly diagnosed Graves' patients had been used for under 3 months.

Combining iRepertoire HTBI primers with Arm-PCR of CDR3 regions, the authors built TCR beta libraries. TCRdb re-called the multiplex PCR reads through MiXCR, storing one row per CDR3 protein. The data hold approximately 470,000 distinct CDR3 sequences, with roughly 15% observed a single time. The table lists this clonotype with many counts. The V gene's germline CDR1 is GTSNPN and CDR2 SVGIG (reference sequence). After removal of 0 bases from V and 2 bases from J, the junction contained 4 bases not matched to a gene. The CDR3 has 15 amino acids. Indicated time point: newly diagnosed GD, antithyroid drugs for less than 3 months. Construction of the TCR library relied on RNA isolated from PBMCs. The patients included were those that came from an endocrinology department in Xi'an, China. This sample also appeared in a second study, on T cells in Graves' hyperthyroidism and ophthalmopathy. That source adds: For ophthalmopathy, model prediction preceded onset by a median approximately 6 months.

The chain uses TRBV30 and TRBJ2-3; 8 bases map to TRBD2. This material consisted of peripheral blood mononuclear cells (PBMCs), taken at new diagnosis, from a patient treated with antithyroid drugs. The TCR sequence derives from a man in his forties with Graves disease. The CDR3: CAWSVSGGNTDTQYF. Written as DNA, the CDR3 is TGTGCCTGGAGTGTGTCGGGAGGGAACACAGATACGCAGTATTTT.